The rows below give T cell receptor beta chains drawn from one sample of a study of T cells of healthy individuals. TCRdb recomputed calls from the 5' RACE reads with MiXCR, one row per CDR3 protein. The sample lists 65,000 to 95,000 distinct CDR3 sequences; approximately 4.8% were seen once. These receptors came from a female donor in good health. Both conserved end residues are part of each CDR3. A D gene is named only where the DNA matches it firmly. Size values are once, few and many counts, or a class for expanded clones, and some rows have none.

CDR3aa: CASRGGGAYGYTF
CDR3nt: TGTGCCTCTCGAGGAGGGGGCGCCTATGGCTACACCTTC
v_gene: TRBV21-1
abundance: many
j_gene: TRBJ1-2
d_gene: NA

CDR3aa: CASRRGRGTGANVLTF
CDR3nt: TGTGCCAGCAGGAGGGGGCGGGGGACTGGGGCCAACGTCCTGACTTTC
v_gene: TRBV28
abundance: NA
j_gene: TRBJ2-6
d_gene: NA

CDR3aa: CSATRTEAFF
CDR3nt: TGCAGTGCTACCCGAACTGAAGCTTTCTTT
v_gene: TRBV20-1
abundance: few
j_gene: TRBJ1-1
d_gene: NA

CDR3aa: CSVVHETRDMNTEAFF
CDR3nt: TGCAGCGTTGTCCACGAGACACGAGACATGAACACTGAAGCTTTCTTT
v_gene: TRBV29-1
abundance: few
j_gene: TRBJ1-1
d_gene: NA

CDR3aa: CASSTWDSPASEQYF
CDR3nt: TGTGCCAGCAGTACCTGGGACTCCCCGGCCTCCGAGCAGTACTTC
v_gene: TRBV27
abundance: few
j_gene: TRBJ2-7
d_gene: NA

CDR3aa: CSVEAGGRKTQYF
CDR3nt: TGCAGCGTTGAGGCAGGGGGGCGAAAGACCCAGTACTTC
v_gene: TRBV29-1
abundance: many
j_gene: TRBJ2-5
d_gene: NA

CDR3aa: CASAGTVFGELFF
CDR3nt: TGTGCCAGCGCGGGGACAGTATTCGGGGAGCTGTTTTTT
v_gene: TRBV2
abundance: many
j_gene: TRBJ2-2
d_gene: NA

CDR3aa: CASSYLETGGISTDTQYF
CDR3nt: TGTGCCAGCAGTTACCTCGAGACTGGCGGAATTAGCACAGATACGCAGTATTTT
v_gene: TRBV6-2/TRBV6-3
abundance: NA
j_gene: TRBJ2-3
d_gene: NA

CDR3aa: CASSYSMERTIYF
CDR3nt: TGTGCCAGCAGTTACTCGATGGAGCGGACCATATATTTT
v_gene: TRBV6-5
abundance: NA
j_gene: TRBJ1-3
d_gene: NA

CDR3aa: CASSHRTSGRGRGEQFF
CDR3nt: TGCGCCAGCAGCCATAGGACTAGCGGGAGGGGACGGGGTGAGCAGTTCTTC
v_gene: TRBV4-1
abundance: many
j_gene: TRBJ2-1
d_gene: TRBD2

CDR3aa: CASETGFGEAFF
CDR3nt: TGTGCCAGCGAGACAGGGTTCGGTGAAGCTTTCTTT
v_gene: TRBV5-4
abundance: many
j_gene: TRBJ1-1
d_gene: TRBD1

CDR3aa: CSASLREDRHTEAFF
CDR3nt: TGCAGTGCTAGCTTAAGAGAGGACAGACACACTGAAGCTTTCTTT
v_gene: TRBV20-1
abundance: NA
j_gene: TRBJ1-1
d_gene: NA

CDR3aa: CASNGAGNNQPQNF
CDR3nt: TGTGCCAGCAACGGGGCAGGAAATAATCAGCCCCAGAATTTT
v_gene: TRBV12-3/TRBV12-4
abundance: few
j_gene: TRBJ1-5
d_gene: NA

CDR3aa: CASSLDIAGGRTQYF
CDR3nt: TGTGCCAGCAGCTTAGACATCGCAGGGGGGAGGACCCAGTACTTC
v_gene: TRBV7-2
abundance: NA
j_gene: TRBJ2-5
d_gene: NA

CDR3aa: CASRRPPIGEQYF
CDR3nt: TGTGCCAGCCGTCGACCCCCGATAGGGGAGCAGTACTTC
v_gene: TRBV27
abundance: many
j_gene: TRBJ2-7
d_gene: NA

CDR3aa: CASTPFSGGTTNEQFF
CDR3nt: TGTGCCAGCACCCCATTTAGCGGGGGGACTACGAATGAGCAGTTCTTC
v_gene: TRBV7-2
abundance: medium-sized
j_gene: TRBJ2-1
d_gene: TRBD2

CDR3aa: CASSRGQRGRDEQYF
CDR3nt: TGTGCCAGCAGCCGGGGACAGCGGGGGAGGGACGAGCAGTACTTC
v_gene: TRBV7-9
abundance: few
j_gene: TRBJ2-7
d_gene: NA